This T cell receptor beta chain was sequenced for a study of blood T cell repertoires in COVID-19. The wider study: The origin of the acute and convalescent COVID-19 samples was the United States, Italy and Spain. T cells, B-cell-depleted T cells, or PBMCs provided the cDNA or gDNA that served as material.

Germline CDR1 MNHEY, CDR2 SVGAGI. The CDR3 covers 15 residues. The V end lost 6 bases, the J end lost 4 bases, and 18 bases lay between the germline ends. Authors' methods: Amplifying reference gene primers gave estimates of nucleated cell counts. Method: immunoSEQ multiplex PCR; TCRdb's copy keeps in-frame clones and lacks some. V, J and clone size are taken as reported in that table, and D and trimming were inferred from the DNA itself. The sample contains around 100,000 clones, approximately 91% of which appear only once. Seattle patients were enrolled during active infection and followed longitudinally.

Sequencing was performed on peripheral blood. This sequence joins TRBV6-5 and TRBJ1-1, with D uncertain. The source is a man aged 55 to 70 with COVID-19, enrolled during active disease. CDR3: CASSRKLGGLTEAFF. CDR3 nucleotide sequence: TGTGCCAGCAGCCGGAAACTCGGAGGTCTCACTGAAGCTTTCTTT.